These 9 T cell receptor beta chains originate from one sample sequenced in a study of identical twins. MiXCR, applied by TCRdb to the 5' RACE reads, yields one record per CDR3 protein. The sample shows hundreds of thousands of distinct CDR3 sequences, 7.5% of them seen only once. These data were likewise used in another study, on yellow fever vaccine responses in identical twins.

The sequencing input was memory (CD45RO+) T cells sorted from blood. These receptors originate from a woman under 30 in good health.

Regarding this clonotype: A much bigger clone sits one base away, suggesting this may be a read error. CDR3 bases: TGTGCCAGCAGTTGGGGCGCAACTAATGCAAAACTGTTTTTT. Protein product: CASSWGATNAKLFF. This sequence joins TRBV28 and TRBJ1-4, with TRBD1 as a possible D gene (5 bases). CDR3 length: 14 amino acids. Germline-derived CDR1 and CDR2 are MDHEN and SYDVKM.

This clonotype was observed a few times. The rearrangement links TRBV7-2 to TRBJ1-2; D not resolved. Trimming stripped 1 base from V and 6 bases from J, with 9 bases between. The germline V gene has CDR1 SGHTA and CDR2 FQGNSA. The CDR3 spans 13 residues. This CDR3 reads CASSLGDFHGYTF. For the CDR3, the DNA is TGTGCCAGCAGCTTAGGGGATTTCCATGGCTACACCTTC.

The table lists this clonotype with many counts. The chain combines TRBV5-1 with TRBJ2-3; TRBD2 agrees at 9 bases. V shed 3 bases, J shed 4 bases, and the junction held 9 bases outside the gene matches. CDR1 and CDR2 (germline): SGHRS, YFSETQ. The CDR3 contains 16 residues. The CDR3 DNA reads TGCGCCAGCAGCTCTCGGGTAGCGGGGGAGTCAGATACGCAGTATTTT. Its protein is CASSSRVAGESDTQYF. Variable domain in full (rest from reference TRBV5-1 and TRBJ2-3): KAGVTQTPRYLIKTRGQQVTLSCSPISGHRSVSWYQQTPGQGLQFLFEYFSETQRNKGNFPGRFSGRQFSNSRSEMNVSTLELGDSALYLCASSSRVAGESDTQYFGPGTRLTVL.

This clonotype showed up many times. This sequence joins TRBV12-3 or TRBV12-4 and TRBJ2-1; 7 nucleotides align to TRBD1. The V and J ends lost 6 bases and 6 bases, in that order; junction bases with no gene match: 11. This CDR3 comprises 15 residues. The CDR3 protein is CASSQAGTVINEQFF. DNA of the CDR3: TGTGCCAGCAGCCAAGCCGGGACAGTCATCAATGAGCAGTTCTTC.

This rearrangement joins TRBV6-1 to TRBJ2-3, with 9 bases lining up with TRBD2. V gave up 5 bases and J gave up 7 bases; unmatched junction bases: 13. The CDR3 totals 16 residues. The V gene's germline CDR1 is MNHNS and CDR2 SASEGT. CDR3 nucleotide sequence: TGTGCCAGCAGTCGAACGCGCGGGAGGGCCGTAAATACGCAGTATTTT. As protein: CASSRTRGRAVNTQYF.

This clonotype was seen a few times. The V and J genes are TRBV24-1 and TRBJ2-3; D call uncertain. Germline V gene sequence: CDR1 KGHDR, CDR2 SFDVKD. V lost 4 bases, J lost 5 bases, and 12 bases lay in between. The CDR3 is 14 residues long. CDR3 sequence: CATSDPSRVDTQYF. The CDR3 nucleotides read TGTGCCACCAGTGACCCCTCGCGAGTAGATACGCAGTATTTT.

This clonotype appeared many times. The chain links TRBV28 to TRBJ2-7; TRBD1 matches at 7 bases. The CDR3 is 15 residues long. V was clipped by 5 bases and J by 2 bases; unmatched bases: 9. Germline CDR1 is MDHEN and CDR2 is SYDVKM. CDR3 DNA: TGTGCCAGCAGTCTCCCGACAGGGCTTCCCTACGAGCAGTACTTC. Residues: CASSLPTGLPYEQYF.

This chain joins TRBV5-1 and TRBJ1-1, with 10 positions matching TRBD1. In germline, CDR1 is SGHRS, CDR2 YFSETQ. This CDR3 has 14 amino acids. After removal of 4 bases from V and 5 bases from J, the junction contained 5 bases not matched to a gene. The CDR3 spells CASSPDRGSTEAFF. The DNA of the CDR3 is TGCGCCAGCAGCCCGGACAGGGGGAGTACTGAAGCTTTCTTT.

This clonotype was detected ten times or more. The rearrangement links TRBV10-3 to TRBJ2-7; 7 bases match TRBD1. The length of the CDR3 is 15 residues. The trim removed 6 bases at V and 3 bases at J, leaving 11 bases unmatched. Germline loops: CDR1 ENHRY, CDR2 SYGVKD. CDR3: CAISAGQVVDYEQYF. CDR3 nucleotide sequence: TGTGCCATCAGCGCCGGACAGGTTGTAGACTACGAGCAGTACTTC.